The 10 T cell receptor beta chains in this list originate from one sample, sequenced in a study of tumor-infiltrating lymphocytes in oesophageal squamous cell carcinoma. One entry per CDR3 protein, called by TCRdb with MiXCR from the PCR reads. The sample lists roughly 11,000 distinct CDR3 sequences, around half occurring once. Specimen: esophageal tumor tissue. Every receptor here comes from a male donor with esophageal squamous cell carcinoma.

The sample holds a few counts of this clonotype. The chain links TRBV7-6 to TRBJ2-3, with no clear D. The end of the DNA is better explained by TRBJ2-5, so the J call may be wrong. The V gene's germline CDR1 is SGHVS and CDR2 FNYEAQ. The CDR3 is 13 amino acids. CDR3 in amino acids: CASSFRRQETQYF. Written as DNA, the CDR3 is TGTGCCAGCAGCTTCAGGCGGCAAGAGACCCAGTACTTC.

The J gene is TRBJ2-5, the V gene TRBV7-6; a possible D gene is TRBD1 (5 bases). The J call is doubtful: the DNA matches TRBJ1-2 better. This CDR3 is built from 14 residues. CDR1 SGHVS and CDR2 FNYEAQ come from the germline V gene. The CDR3 sequence is CASSPRDSNYGYTF. The CDR3 DNA is TGTGCCAGCAGCCCCCGGGACTCCAACTATGGCTACACCTTC.

The rearrangement joins TRBV6-1 to TRBJ2-7, with D possibly being TRBD1 or TRBD2 (5 bases each). TRBJ2-1 explains the end of the DNA better; the J call may be wrong. Germline lookup yields CDR1 MNHNS and CDR2 SASEGT. CDR3 size: 11 residues. The CDR3 spells CASKFGGEQFF. CDR3 coding DNA: TGTGCCAGCAAATTTGGGGGTGAGCAGTTCTTC.

The rearrangement joins TRBV7-2 to TRBJ2-7; no firm D call. Matching the DNA end better, TRBJ1-2 makes the J call doubtful. Germline CDR1 SGHTA, CDR2 FQGNSA. This CDR3 contains 13 residues. CDR3 bases: TGTGCCAGCAGCTTAGCCTTGGACTATGGCTACACCTTC. Translated, it gives CASSLALDYGYTF.

For this clonotype: One end of the junction is discordant with germline, which a read error may explain. The J gene is TRBJ2-3, the V gene TRBV7-2, with 8 nucleotides matching TRBD2. CDR1 is SGHTA, CDR2 FQGNSA, per germline. The CDR3 extends over 12 amino acids. The CDR3 DNA sequence: TGTGCCAGCAGTAAGGGACTAGTAAGTTTCTTCTTC. Protein: CASSKGLVSFFF. Complete variable domain (other parts from reference TRBV7-2 and TRBJ2-3): GAGVSQSPSNKVTEKGKDVELRCDPISGHTALYWYRQSLGQGLEFLIYFQGNSAPDKSGLPSDRFSAERTGGSVSTLTIQRTQQEDSAVYLCASSKGLVSFFFGPGTRLTVL.

Within the sample, this clonotype is medium-sized. The V call is TRBV7-2, the J call TRBJ2-7, with no clear D. There are 14 residues in the CDR3. From germline, CDR1 is SGHTA and CDR2 FQGNSA. Trimming left V 1 base short and J 4 bases short, with 11 bases between. The chain's CDR3 is CASSLGGGLYEQYF. The DNA of the CDR3 is TGTGCCAGCAGCTTAGGTGGCGGCCTTTACGAGCAGTACTTC.

V and J are TRBV29-1 and TRBJ2-1; the D gene could be TRBD1 or TRBD2 (6 bases each). The CDR3 sequence is 16 residues long. Trimming removed 0 bases at V and 0 bases at J, with 12 bases between. The germline CDR1 and CDR2 sequences are SQVTM and ANQGSEA. Here the CDR3 DNA reads TGCAGCGTTGAAGACGAAGGGGGGAGCTCCTACAATGAGCAGTTCTTC. The encoded protein is CSVEDEGGSSYNEQFF.

The V and J genes are TRBV6-2 or TRBV6-3 and TRBJ2-6; possible D gene TRBD2, 6 bases. Germline V gene sequence: CDR1 MNHEY, CDR2 SVGEGT. This CDR3 has 15 residues. V was shortened by 7 bases and J by 1 base, with 11 bases between the two germline ends. In DNA, the CDR3 is TGTGCCAGCACCTTTAGCGGTTCTGGGGCCAACGTCCTGACTTTC. The encoded protein is CASTFSGSGANVLTF.

By frequency in the sample, this clonotype is medium-sized. The gene calls are TRBV7-8 and TRBJ2-7; 7 bases align to TRBD2. From germline, CDR1 is SGHVS and CDR2 FQNEAQ. J lost 7 bases, V lost 5 bases, and 14 bases had no gene match. The CDR3 contains 15 residues. The CDR3, as DNA: TGTGCCAGCAGCCCTACTAGCGTATCCTACAATGAGCAGTACTTC. Encoded protein: CASSPTSVSYNEQYF.

The V call is TRBV6-9, the J call TRBJ2-4; 10 bases match TRBD1. TRBJ1-2 matches the DNA end more closely, so the J call is doubtful. The germline CDR1 and CDR2 sequences are MNHGY and SVAAGI. CDR3 length: 15 residues. In DNA, the CDR3 is TGTGCCAGCACCAGGGACAGGGGCGAAAACTATGGCTACACCTTC. Its protein is CASTRDRGENYGYTF.